These 2 T cell receptor beta chains originate from one sample sequenced in a study of blood T cell repertoires in COVID-19. The table came from immunoSEQ multiplex PCR; TCRdb's copy has only in-frame clones and leaves some out. The sample contains 150,000 or so clones, roughly 85% of which appear only once. Sequencing was carried out using peripheral blood. The receptors shown here come from a human donor with acute or convalescent COVID-19. The donor label of this sample is uncertain.

The chain recombines TRBV12-3 or TRBV12-4 with TRBJ2-7; TRBD1 is a possible D gene (6 bases). The CDR3 totals 13 residues. V shed 6 bases and J shed 3 bases, with 12 bases lying between them. The CDR3 reads CASSRTVDYEQYF. For the CDR3, the DNA is TGTGCCAGCAGCAGGACAGTTGACTACGAGCAGTACTTC.

The chain carries TRBV7-2 and TRBJ2-2; no reliable D call. Trimming stripped 7 bases from V and 5 bases from J, with 14 bases between. The CDR3 has 14 residues. Germline V gene data show CDR1 as SGHTA and CDR2 as FQGNSA. CDR3 region: CASTSNGRTGELFF. The CDR3 nucleotides read TGTGCCAGCACTAGTAACGGAAGGACCGGGGAGCTGTTTTTT.